Described below is a single T cell receptor beta chain sequence and its context. Its matching antigen is unknown. Trimming pared 1 base from V and 10 bases from J, leaving 13 bases between. The CDR3 has 14 residues. The germline CDR1 and CDR2 sequences are LGHNT and FRNRAP. The data were taken from a study of cytomegalovirus exposure and HLA in healthy donors. Study results and limitations: TCR beta V- and J-gene trimming, according to a later analysis, was linked to a missense DCLRE1C variant. It was reportedly the case that the classifier diagnosed cytomegalovirus status with high specificity and sensitivity. Among TCR beta chains of equal frequency, HLA-associated ones were more clonally expanded in a later analysis. CMV serostatus was the sole immune exposure information available.

PCR primers comprised 60 Vbeta and 13 Jbeta primers. Here immunoSEQ multiplex PCR was the method, and the copy in TCRdb shows in-frame clones only, minus some. The sample has 90,000 to 150,000 clones, about 83% seen once. The V and J genes are TRBV12-5 and TRBJ1-4; D gene uncertain. Material for sequencing was PBMCs. This receptor was taken from a female donor in good health and CMV-seronegative. DNA of the CDR3: TGTGCTAGTGGTTTGGGCGAGTATGAGGGAAAACTGTTTTTT. Translation: CASGLGEYEGKLFF.